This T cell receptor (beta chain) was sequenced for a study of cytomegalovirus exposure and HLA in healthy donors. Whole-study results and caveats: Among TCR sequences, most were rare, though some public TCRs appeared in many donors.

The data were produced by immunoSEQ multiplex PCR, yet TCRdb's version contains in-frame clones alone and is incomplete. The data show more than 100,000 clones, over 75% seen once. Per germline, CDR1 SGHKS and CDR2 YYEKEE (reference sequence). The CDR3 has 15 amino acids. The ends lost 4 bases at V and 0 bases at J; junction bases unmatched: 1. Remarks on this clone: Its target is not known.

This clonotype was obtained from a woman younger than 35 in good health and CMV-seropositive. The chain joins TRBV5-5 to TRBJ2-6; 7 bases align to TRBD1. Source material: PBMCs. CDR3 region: CASSPGGSGANVLTF. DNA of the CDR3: TGTGCCAGCAGCCCAGGGGGCTCTGGGGCCAACGTCCTGACTTTC.